This T cell receptor (beta chain) was captured in a study of blood T cell repertoires in COVID-19. For the study at large: Acute and convalescent COVID-19 samples came from the United States, Italy and Spain. The analysed material was cDNA or gDNA that came from T cells, B-cell-depleted T cells, or PBMCs.

Trimming cost V 4 bases and J 0 bases; bases outside gene matches: 8. Germline CDR1 SGDLS, CDR2 YYNGEE. This CDR3 is built from 17 residues. Source study methods: Amplification with reference gene primers provided the estimates of nucleated cell counts. Measured with immunoSEQ multiplex PCR; TCRdb has only the in-frame clones, and not every one. V and J calls and clone size are copied from that table; D and trimming were computed from the DNA. This table holds about 240,000 clones, around 87% found once. V and J are TRBV9 and TRBJ2-7; TRBD2 matches at 12 bases. The receptor was isolated from a woman aged 40 to 50 with acute COVID-19. Sequenced input: PBMCs or T cells enriched from blood (not recorded which). CDR3 region: CASSFGLAGSPSYEQYF. The CDR3 DNA reads as TGTGCCAGCAGCTTCGGACTAGCGGGATCTCCCTCCTACGAGCAGTACTTC.